A single sample is the source of the 24 T cell receptor beta chains below, sequenced in a study of T cell responses to AZD1222 COVID-19 vaccine. This table comes from immunoSEQ multiplex PCR, and its TCRdb copy is limited to in-frame clones, with some not included. The sample lists roughly 180,000 clones; 85% to 95% were seen once. The specimen comprised peripheral blood, sampled on day 0 of AZD1222 vaccination. These receptors came from an adult in good health.

The chain uses TRBV5-1 and TRBJ2-2; the D is unclear. This CDR3 comprises 15 residues. V lost 0 bases, J lost 5 bases, and 11 bases lay in between. Germline V gene data show CDR1 as SGHRS and CDR2 as YFSETQ. CDR3 DNA sequence: TGCGCCAGCAGCTTGGGGAGATCAAATACCGGGGAGCTGTTTTTT. It translates to CASSLGRSNTGELFF.

This chain uses TRBV9 with TRBJ2-3; D is ambiguous. The CDR3 is 12 residues long. CDR1 is SGDLS and CDR2 is YYNGEE in the germline V gene. Trimming took 3 bases from V and 5 from J, leaving 7 bases between them. CDR3 DNA sequence: TGTGCCAGCAGCGCGGCCCTAGATACGCAGTATTTT. As protein: CASSAALDTQYF.

The gene calls are TRBV5-4 and TRBJ1-2; possible D gene TRBD1, 5 bases. The CDR3 contains 11 residues. Germline CDR1 and CDR2: SGHNT and YYREEE (reference sequence). Trimming shortened V by 1 base and J by 9 bases, and 7 bases separated the two germline ends. CDR3: CASSLQGRYTF. As DNA, the CDR3 is TGTGCCAGCAGCTTGCAGGGCCGCTACACCTTC.

Written as DNA, the CDR3 is TGTGCCAGCAGTCCCCCGGGAAGGGGGTACAATGAGCAGTTCTTC. Protein sequence: CASSPPGRGYNEQFF. This chain links TRBV28 with TRBJ2-1, with a weak D call TRBD1 (6 bases). Between the trimmed V and J ends, which lost 5 bases and 4 bases, there was a span of 15 bases. The CDR3 length is 15 residues. CDR1 is MDHEN, CDR2 SYDVKM, per germline.

The CDR3 reads CASSPTGTSIYGYTF. CDR3 coding DNA: TGTGCCAGCAGCCCAACAGGGACCTCTATCTATGGCTACACCTTC. V usage is TRBV3-1 (or the pseudogene TRBV3-2) and J usage is TRBJ1-2; D perhaps matches TRBD1 (6 bases). Germline CDR1 LGHDT, CDR2 YNNKEL (reference sequence). The CDR3 runs to 15 residues. Trimming left V 4 bases short and J 4 bases short, with 16 bases between.

V is TRBV12-5 and J is TRBJ1-2; D gene ambiguous. This CDR3 contains 13 residues. V lost 3 bases and J lost 6, with 11 bases in between. Germline assignment: CDR1 LGHNT and CDR2 FRNRAP. CDR3 DNA: TGTGCTAGTGGTTTTTCGGGCTCCCATGGCTACACCTTC. This encodes CASGFSGSHGYTF. Drawing the rest from reference TRBV12-5 and TRBJ1-2, the complete variable domain is DARVTQTPRHKVTEMGQEVTMRCQPILGHNTVFWYRQTMMQGLELLAYFRNRAPLDDSGMPKDRFSAEMPDATLATLKIQPSEPRDSAVYFCASGFSGSHGYTFGSGTRLTVV.

V is TRBV4-1 and J is TRBJ1-4; D may be TRBD1 (6 bases). V was shortened by 1 base and J by 6 bases, with 9 bases between the two germline ends. CDR1 is MGHRA, CDR2 YSYEKL, per germline. This CDR3 spans 14 amino acids. CDR3 in amino acids: CASSQVGADEKLFF. The CDR3 nucleotides are TGCGCCAGCAGCCAAGTGGGGGCTGATGAAAAACTGTTTTTT.

The gene calls are TRBV19 and TRBJ2-7; TRBD1 aligns across 9 bases. The CDR3 has 15 amino acids. Per the germline V gene, CDR1 is LNHDA and CDR2 is SQIVND (reference sequence). The V segment lost 0 bases and the J segment 3 bases; nucleotides outside the gene matches: 3. The CDR3 DNA reads as TGTGCCAGTAGTATAGATGGGACAGGGATCTACGAGCAGTACTTC. Translation: CASSIDGTGIYEQYF.

The rearrangement links TRBV7-6 to TRBJ1-5, with 9 bases matching TRBD1. The CDR3 length is 15 residues. Per the germline V gene, CDR1 is SGHVS and CDR2 is FNYEAQ. V was pared by 5 bases and J by 5 bases, with 7 bases of the junction left unmatched. CDR3: CASSRGQGKYQPQHF. DNA of the CDR3: TGTGCCAGCAGCCGTGGACAGGGGAAGTATCAGCCCCAGCATTTT.

This chain connects TRBV6-6 to TRBJ1-5; D uncertain. This CDR3 spans 11 amino acids. With 8 bases removed from V and 3 bases from J, the gap between germline ends came to 5 bases. Germline lookup yields CDR1 MNHNY and CDR2 SVGAGI (reference sequence). CDR3 nucleotide sequence: TGTGCCAGCGGCTTCAATCAGCCCCAGCATTTT. Translated, it gives CASGFNQPQHF.

The chain has TRBV9 and TRBJ1-4, with D perhaps matching TRBD1 (6 bases). Germline CDR1 and CDR2: SGDLS and YYNGEE. Trimming took off 3 bases at V and 0 bases at J, with 9 bases between the two ends. This CDR3 has 15 residues. CDR3 protein: CASSGGQSTNEKLFF. As DNA, the CDR3 is TGTGCCAGCAGCGGTGGACAGTCAACTAATGAAAAACTGTTTTTT.

This clone was counted once. This chain connects TRBV14 to TRBJ2-1; D not resolved. The CDR3 has 16 residues. Per the germline V gene, CDR1 is SGHDN and CDR2 is FVKESK. The germline V and J ends were trimmed by 5 bases and 5 bases, with 19 bases remaining between them. This CDR3 is CASSNRLDLLDNEQFF. CDR3 coding DNA: TGTGCCAGCAGCAACCGACTCGATTTGTTAGACAATGAGCAGTTCTTC.

The gene calls are TRBV15 and TRBJ1-1; D unresolved. The CDR3 spans 13 residues. In germline, CDR1 is LNHNV, CDR2 YYDKDF (reference sequence). V was cut by 1 base and J by 7 bases, with 10 bases left in between. CDR3 sequence: CATSRVTPFEAFF. CDR3 nucleotide sequence: TGTGCCACCAGCAGAGTTACCCCCTTTGAAGCTTTCTTT.

This chain joins TRBV7-9 and TRBJ2-1; perhaps D is TRBD1 or TRBD2 (5 bases each). Germline V lookup: CDR1 SEHNR, CDR2 FQNEAQ (reference sequence). The CDR3 has 15 amino acids. The V end was cut by 8 bases, the J end by 0 bases, with 14 bases between. The CDR3 sequence is CASFEGMSSYNEQFF. The CDR3 region has the DNA TGTGCCAGCTTCGAGGGGATGAGCTCCTACAATGAGCAGTTCTTC. Supplemented by reference TRBV7-9 and TRBJ2-1, the full variable domain reads DTGVSQNPRHKITKRGQNVTFRCDPISEHNRLYWYRQTLGQGPEFLTYFQNEAQLEKSRLLSDRFSAERPKGSFSTLEIQRTEQGDSAMYLCASFEGMSSYNEQFFGPGTRLTVL.

This chain uses TRBV27 with TRBJ2-2; 7 bases are a match to TRBD1. This CDR3 has 15 residues. V shed 4 bases, J shed 5 bases, and the junction held 7 bases outside the gene matches. CDR1 and CDR2 (germline): MNHEY, SMNVEV (reference sequence). The CDR3 DNA reads as TGTGCCAGCAGTTACAGGGGTCTGTTGACCGGGGAGCTGTTTTTT. It codes for CASSYRGLLTGELFF.

V usage is TRBV2 and J usage is TRBJ1-2; D call uncertain. V was pared by 1 base and J by 2 bases, with 11 bases between. CDR1 is SNHLY, CDR2 FYNNEI, per germline. The CDR3 covers 15 residues. The CDR3 DNA sequence: TGTGCCAGCAGTGAAGATTGGGCTCTGAACTATGGCTACACCTTC. Residues: CASSEDWALNYGYTF.

The gene calls are TRBV19 and TRBJ1-2, with 7 bases identical to TRBD1. The CDR3 has 14 residues. V dropped 5 bases and J dropped 8; count of bases not matched to a gene: 11. Per the germline V gene, CDR1 is LNHDA and CDR2 is SQIVND (reference sequence). CDR3 sequence reads: CASSPTGNSGGYTF. As DNA, the CDR3 is TGTGCCAGTAGTCCGACAGGGAACTCAGGAGGCTACACCTTC.

The CDR3 DNA is TGCAGTGCTAGTGGGACTAGCGACTACGAGCAGTACTTC. Protein: CSASGTSDYEQYF. The rearrangement links TRBV20-1 to TRBJ2-7; 10 bases fit TRBD2. The germline CDR1 and CDR2 sequences are DFQATT and SNEGSKA (reference sequence). The CDR3 runs to 13 residues. V dropped 3 bases and J dropped 3; count of bases not matched to a gene: 2.

This sequence joins TRBV11-3 and TRBJ1-1; D call uncertain. The length of the CDR3 is 12 residues. Germline CDR1 SGHNT, CDR2 YENEEA. Trimming removed 4 bases at V and 3 bases at J, with 6 bases between. DNA for the CDR3: TGTGCCAGCAGCTCACAAGACACTGAAGCTTTCTTT. This gives the protein CASSSQDTEAFF.

The J gene is TRBJ1-2, the V gene TRBV15, with TRBD1 as a possible D gene (5 bases). The germline V gene encodes CDR1 LNHNV and CDR2 YYDKDF (reference sequence). There are 16 residues in the CDR3. Trimming took off 0 bases at V and 4 bases at J, with 15 bases between the two ends. CDR3 sequence reads: CATSRDGREGSYGYTF. The CDR3 DNA is TGTGCCACCAGCAGAGATGGAAGGGAGGGGAGCTATGGCTACACCTTC. Drawing the rest from reference TRBV15 and TRBJ1-2, the complete variable domain is DAMVIQNPRYQVTQFGKPVTLSCSQTLNHNVMYWYQQKSSQAPKLLFHYYDKDFNNEADTPDNFQSRRPNTSFCFLDIRSPGLGDTAMYLCATSRDGREGSYGYTFGSGTRLTVV.

The rearrangement uses TRBV7-9 and TRBJ1-2; 8 bases line up with TRBD1. The junction had 3 bases not matched to a gene; V was cut back by 5 bases and J by 4 bases. This CDR3 contains 13 residues. Germline lookup yields CDR1 SEHNR and CDR2 FQNEAQ (reference sequence). The CDR3 spells CASSRDRSYGYTF. CDR3 DNA: TGTGCCAGCAGCCGGGACAGGTCCTATGGCTACACCTTC.

This chain joins TRBV9 and TRBJ2-1; the D is unclear. V was trimmed by 6 bases and J by 0 bases, leaving 13 bases between them. Per the germline V gene, CDR1 is SGDLS and CDR2 is YYNGEE. The CDR3 spans 15 residues. This chain's CDR3 is CASTRALNSYNEQFF. In DNA form, the CDR3 reads TGTGCCAGCACCCGGGCCTTAAACTCCTACAATGAGCAGTTCTTC.

The J gene is TRBJ1-4, the V gene TRBV30; D call uncertain. V was cut by 7 bases and J by 6 bases, with 12 bases left in between. The V gene's germline CDR1 is GTSNPN and CDR2 SVGIG (reference sequence). The CDR3 runs to 12 residues. DNA for the CDR3: TGTGCCTCCGGGAGACGAGATGAAAAACTGTTTTTT. It is translated as CASGRRDEKLFF.

This rearrangement joins TRBV29-1 to TRBJ2-7; D is perhaps TRBD2 (6 bases). V lost 4 bases to trimming and J lost 1 base, with 8 bases between them. The CDR3 is 12 residues long. Germline CDR1 reads SQVTM; CDR2 reads ANQGSEA. CDR3 loop: CSVGRGSYEQYF. CDR3 nucleotides: TGCAGCGTTGGTCGGGGGTCCTACGAGCAGTACTTC.